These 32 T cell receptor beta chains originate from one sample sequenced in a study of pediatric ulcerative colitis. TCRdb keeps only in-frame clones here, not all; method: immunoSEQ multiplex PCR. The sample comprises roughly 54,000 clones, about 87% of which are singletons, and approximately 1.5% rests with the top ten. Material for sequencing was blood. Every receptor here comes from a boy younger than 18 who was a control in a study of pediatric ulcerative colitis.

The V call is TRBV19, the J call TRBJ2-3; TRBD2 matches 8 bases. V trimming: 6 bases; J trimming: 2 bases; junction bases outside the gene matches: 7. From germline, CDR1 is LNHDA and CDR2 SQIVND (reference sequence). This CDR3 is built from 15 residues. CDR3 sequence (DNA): TGTGCCAGTAGCTGGACTAGCTTCTCCACAGATACGCAGTATTTT. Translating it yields CASSWTSFSTDTQYF.

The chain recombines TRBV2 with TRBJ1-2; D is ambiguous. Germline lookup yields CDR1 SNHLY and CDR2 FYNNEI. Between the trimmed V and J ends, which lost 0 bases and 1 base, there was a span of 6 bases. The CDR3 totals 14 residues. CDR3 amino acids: CASSEAYINYGYTF. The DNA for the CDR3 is TGTGCCAGCAGTGAAGCATACATTAACTATGGCTACACCTTC.

The CDR3 DNA follows: TGTGCCAGCAGCTTAAACGGGAGGGCCACCGGGGAGCTGTTTTTT. As protein: CASSLNGRATGELFF. The V call is TRBV7-3, the J call TRBJ2-2, with TRBD2 identical over 8 bases. The J segment lost 4 bases and the V segment lost 1 base, leaving 2 bases of the junction unmatched. Germline CDR1 reads SGHTA; CDR2 reads FQGTGA. The CDR3 extends over 15 amino acids.

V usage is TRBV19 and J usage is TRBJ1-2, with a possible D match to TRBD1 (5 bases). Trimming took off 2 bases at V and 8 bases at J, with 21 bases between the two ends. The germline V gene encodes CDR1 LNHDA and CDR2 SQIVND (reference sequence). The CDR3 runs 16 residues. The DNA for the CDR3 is TGTGCCAGTAGTATATCCCGGACACGGACTTTTGGAGGCTACACCTTC. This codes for CASSISRTRTFGGYTF.

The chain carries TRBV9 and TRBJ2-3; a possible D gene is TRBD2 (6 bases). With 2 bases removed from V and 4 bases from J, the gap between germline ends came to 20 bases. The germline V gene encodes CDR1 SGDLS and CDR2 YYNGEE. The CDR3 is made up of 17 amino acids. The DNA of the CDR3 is TGTGCCAGCAGCGTTTTGGGACTCAGGTTGGAGGCAGATACGCAGTATTTT. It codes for CASSVLGLRLEADTQYF. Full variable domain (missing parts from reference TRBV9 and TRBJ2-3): DSGVTQTPKHLITATGQRVTLRCSPRSGDLSVYWYQQSLDQGLQFLIQYYNGEERAKGNILERFSAQQFPDLHSELNLSSLELGDSALYFCASSVLGLRLEADTQYFGPGTRLTVL.

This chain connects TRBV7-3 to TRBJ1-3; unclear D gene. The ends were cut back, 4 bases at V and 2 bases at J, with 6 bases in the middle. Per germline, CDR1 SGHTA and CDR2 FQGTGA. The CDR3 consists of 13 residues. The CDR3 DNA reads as TGTGCCAGCAGCTCCAGTCCTGGAAACACCATATATTTT. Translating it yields CASSSSPGNTIYF.

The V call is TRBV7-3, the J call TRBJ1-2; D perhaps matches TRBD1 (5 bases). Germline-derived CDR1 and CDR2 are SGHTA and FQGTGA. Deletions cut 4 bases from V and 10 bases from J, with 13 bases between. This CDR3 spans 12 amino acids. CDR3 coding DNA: TGTGCCAGCAGCTCGGGCCAGGGTCACTACACCTTC. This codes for CASSSGQGHYTF.

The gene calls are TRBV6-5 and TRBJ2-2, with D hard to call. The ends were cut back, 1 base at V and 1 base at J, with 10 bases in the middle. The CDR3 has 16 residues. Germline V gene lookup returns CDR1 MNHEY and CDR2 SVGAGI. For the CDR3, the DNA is TGTGCCAGCAGTTACTTTTCAGGATTGAACACCGGGGAGCTGTTTTTT. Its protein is CASSYFSGLNTGELFF.

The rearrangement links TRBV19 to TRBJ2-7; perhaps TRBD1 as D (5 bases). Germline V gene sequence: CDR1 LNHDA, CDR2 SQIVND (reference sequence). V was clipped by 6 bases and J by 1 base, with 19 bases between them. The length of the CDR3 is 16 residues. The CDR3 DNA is TGTGCCAGTAGCCCAGCCCCTGCAGGGTCGTCCTACGAGCAGTACTTC. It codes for CASSPAPAGSSYEQYF.

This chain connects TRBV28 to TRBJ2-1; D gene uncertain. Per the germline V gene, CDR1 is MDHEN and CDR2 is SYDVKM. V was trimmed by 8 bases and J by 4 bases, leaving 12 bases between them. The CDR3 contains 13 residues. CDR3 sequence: CASGVQAYNEQFF. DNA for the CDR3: TGTGCCAGCGGGGTCCAGGCTTACAATGAGCAGTTCTTC.

This CDR3 reads CASSLFSGGAVDTQYF. The CDR3 DNA follows: TGTGCCAGCAGTTTATTCAGCGGGGGGGCAGTAGATACGCAGTATTTT. The V call is TRBV27, the J call TRBJ2-3, with 10 bases lining up with TRBD2. Trimming cost V 1 base and J 5 bases; bases outside gene matches: 6. CDR1 and CDR2 (germline): MNHEY, SMNVEV (reference sequence). The CDR3 loop spans 16 amino acids.

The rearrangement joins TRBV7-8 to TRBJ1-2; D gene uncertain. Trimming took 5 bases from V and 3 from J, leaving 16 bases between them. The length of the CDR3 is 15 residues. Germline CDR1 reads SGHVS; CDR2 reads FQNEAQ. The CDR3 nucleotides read TGTGCCAGCAGCGACGGGGTTACCGATTACTATGGCTACACCTTC. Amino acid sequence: CASSDGVTDYYGYTF.

The CDR3 loop is CASNPSAGAGNTIYF. CDR3 sequence (DNA): TGTGCCAGCAACCCGAGTGCGGGGGCTGGAAACACCATATATTTT. This chain joins TRBV28 and TRBJ1-3; possibly TRBD1 for D (5 bases). The V and J ends lost 7 bases and 2 bases respectively, with 15 bases between them. CDR1 is MDHEN, CDR2 SYDVKM, per germline. This CDR3 has 15 residues.

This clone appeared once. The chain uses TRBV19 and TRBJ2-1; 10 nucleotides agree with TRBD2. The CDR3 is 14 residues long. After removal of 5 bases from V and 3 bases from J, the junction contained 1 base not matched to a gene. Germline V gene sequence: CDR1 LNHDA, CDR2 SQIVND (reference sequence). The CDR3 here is CASSRTSGYNEQFF. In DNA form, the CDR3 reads TGTGCCAGTAGTCGGACTAGCGGCTACAATGAGCAGTTCTTC.

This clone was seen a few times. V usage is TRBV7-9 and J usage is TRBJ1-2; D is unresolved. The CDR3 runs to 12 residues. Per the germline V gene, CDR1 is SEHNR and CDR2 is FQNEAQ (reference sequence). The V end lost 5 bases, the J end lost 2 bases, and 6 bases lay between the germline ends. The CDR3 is CASSPDNYGYTF. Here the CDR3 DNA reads TGTGCCAGCAGCCCGGACAACTATGGCTACACCTTC.

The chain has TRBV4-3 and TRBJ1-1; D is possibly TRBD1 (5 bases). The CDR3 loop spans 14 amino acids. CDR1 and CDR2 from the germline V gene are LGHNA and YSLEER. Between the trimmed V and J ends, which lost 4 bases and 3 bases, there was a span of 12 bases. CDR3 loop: CASSLMDTDTEAFF. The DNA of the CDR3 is TGCGCCAGCAGCCTGATGGACACAGACACTGAAGCTTTCTTT.

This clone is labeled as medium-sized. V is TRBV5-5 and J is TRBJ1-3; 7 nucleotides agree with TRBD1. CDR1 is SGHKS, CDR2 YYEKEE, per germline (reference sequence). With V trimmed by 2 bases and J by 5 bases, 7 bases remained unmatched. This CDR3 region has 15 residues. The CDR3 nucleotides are TGTGCCAGCAGCTTCGATGACAGGGTACGAAACACCATATATTTT. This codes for CASSFDDRVRNTIYF.

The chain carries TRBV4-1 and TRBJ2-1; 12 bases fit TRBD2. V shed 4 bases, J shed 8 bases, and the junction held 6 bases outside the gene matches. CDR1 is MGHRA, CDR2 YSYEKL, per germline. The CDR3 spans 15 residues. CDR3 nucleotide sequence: TGCGCCAGCAGCCCCCCTAGCGGGAGGGGGCATGAGCAGTTCTTC. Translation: CASSPPSGRGHEQFF.

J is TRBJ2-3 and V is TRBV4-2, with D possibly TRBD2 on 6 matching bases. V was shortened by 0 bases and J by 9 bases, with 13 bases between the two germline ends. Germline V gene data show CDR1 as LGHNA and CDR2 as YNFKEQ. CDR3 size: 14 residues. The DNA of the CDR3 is TGTGCCAGCAGCCAAGAAACGGGAGACACGACGCAGTATTTT. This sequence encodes CASSQETGDTTQYF.

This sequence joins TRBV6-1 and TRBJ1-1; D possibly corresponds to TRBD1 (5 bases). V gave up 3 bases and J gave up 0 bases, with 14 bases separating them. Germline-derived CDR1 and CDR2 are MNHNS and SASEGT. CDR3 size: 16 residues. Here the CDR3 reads CASSDKTDPVNTEAFF. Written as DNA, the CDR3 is TGTGCCAGCAGTGACAAGACAGACCCCGTGAACACTGAAGCTTTCTTT.

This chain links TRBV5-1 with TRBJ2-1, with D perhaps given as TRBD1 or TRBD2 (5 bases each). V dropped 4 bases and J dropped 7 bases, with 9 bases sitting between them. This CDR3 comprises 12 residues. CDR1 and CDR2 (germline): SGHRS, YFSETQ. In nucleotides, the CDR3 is TGCGCCAGCAGCCGGGGCGAAAATGAGCAGTTCTTC. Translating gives CASSRGENEQFF.

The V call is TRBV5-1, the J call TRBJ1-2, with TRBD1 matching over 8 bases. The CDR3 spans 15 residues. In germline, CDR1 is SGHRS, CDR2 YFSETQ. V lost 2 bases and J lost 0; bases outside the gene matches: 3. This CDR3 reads CASSLTGGTNYGYTF. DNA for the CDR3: TGCGCCAGCAGCTTAACAGGGGGTACTAACTATGGCTACACCTTC.

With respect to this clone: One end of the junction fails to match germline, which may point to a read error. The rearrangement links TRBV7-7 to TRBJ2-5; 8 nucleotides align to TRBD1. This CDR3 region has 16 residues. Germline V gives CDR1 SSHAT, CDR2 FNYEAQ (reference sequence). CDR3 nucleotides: TGTGCTAGCAGCTTAGTAATAGACAGGGGAAGGGAGACCCAGTACTTC. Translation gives CASSLVIDRGRETQYF.

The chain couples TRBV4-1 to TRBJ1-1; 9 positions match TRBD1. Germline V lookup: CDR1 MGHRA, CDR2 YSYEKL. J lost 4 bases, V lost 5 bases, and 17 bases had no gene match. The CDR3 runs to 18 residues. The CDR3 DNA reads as TGCGCCAGCAGCACCCGTCCCGACAGGGGGTTTTGGAGCACTGAAGCTTTCTTT. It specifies CASSTRPDRGFWSTEAFF.

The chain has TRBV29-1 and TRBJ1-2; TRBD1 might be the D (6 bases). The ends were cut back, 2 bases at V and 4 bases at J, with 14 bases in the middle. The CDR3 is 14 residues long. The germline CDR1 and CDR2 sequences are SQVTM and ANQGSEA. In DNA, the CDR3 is TGCAGCGTTGAACGGACAGAAAGGAGCTATGGCTACACCTTC. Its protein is CSVERTERSYGYTF. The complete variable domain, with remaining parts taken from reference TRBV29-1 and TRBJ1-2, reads SAVISQKPSRDICQRGTSLTIQCQVDSQVTMMFWYRQQPGQSLTLIATANQGSEATYESGFVIDKFPISRPNLTFSTLTVSNMSPEDSSIYLCSVERTERSYGYTFGSGTRLTVV.

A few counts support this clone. CDR3 loop: CASSFAPWSYEQYF. DNA for the CDR3: TGTGCCAGCAGTTTCGCCCCTTGGAGCTACGAGCAGTACTTC. This chain joins TRBV6-5 and TRBJ2-7; no clear D gene. Germline V CDR1 and CDR2: MNHEY, SVGAGI. The CDR3 totals 14 residues. The V end was cut by 4 bases, the J end by 3 bases, with 13 bases between.

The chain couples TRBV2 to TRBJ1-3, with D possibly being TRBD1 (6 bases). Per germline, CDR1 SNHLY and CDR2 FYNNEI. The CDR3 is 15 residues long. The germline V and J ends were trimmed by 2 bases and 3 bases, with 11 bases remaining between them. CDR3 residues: CASSEQGHFGNTIYF. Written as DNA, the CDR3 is TGTGCCAGCAGTGAACAGGGACATTTTGGAAACACCATATATTTT.

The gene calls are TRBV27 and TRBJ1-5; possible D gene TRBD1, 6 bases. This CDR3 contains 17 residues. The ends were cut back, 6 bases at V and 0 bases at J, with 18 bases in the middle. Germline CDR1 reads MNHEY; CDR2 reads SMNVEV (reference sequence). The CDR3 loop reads CASRITGGPYSNQPQHF. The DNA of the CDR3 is TGTGCCAGCAGAATCACGGGGGGCCCCTATAGCAATCAGCCCCAGCATTTT.

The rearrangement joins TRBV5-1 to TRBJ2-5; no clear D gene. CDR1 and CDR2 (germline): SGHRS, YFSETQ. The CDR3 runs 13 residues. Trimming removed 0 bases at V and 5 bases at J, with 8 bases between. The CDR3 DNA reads TGCGCCAGCAGCTTGGAGGCGGTGGAGACCCAGTACTTC. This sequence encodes CASSLEAVETQYF.

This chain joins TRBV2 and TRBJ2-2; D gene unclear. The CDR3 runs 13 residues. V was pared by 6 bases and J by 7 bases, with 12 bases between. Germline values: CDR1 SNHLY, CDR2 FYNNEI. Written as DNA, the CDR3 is TGTGCCAGCAGGATAGGCCCCCACGGGGAGCTGTTTTTT. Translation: CASRIGPHGELFF.

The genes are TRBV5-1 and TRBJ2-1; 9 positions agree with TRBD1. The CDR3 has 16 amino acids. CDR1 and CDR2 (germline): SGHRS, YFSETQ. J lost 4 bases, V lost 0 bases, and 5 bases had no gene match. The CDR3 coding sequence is TGCGCCAGCAGCTTGGATGGGACAGGGTCGTACAATGAGCAGTTCTTC. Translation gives CASSLDGTGSYNEQFF.

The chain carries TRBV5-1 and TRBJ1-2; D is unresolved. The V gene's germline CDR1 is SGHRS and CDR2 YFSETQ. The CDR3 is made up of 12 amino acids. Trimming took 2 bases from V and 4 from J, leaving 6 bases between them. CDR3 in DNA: TGCGCCAGCAGCTTAGACATCTATGGCTACACCTTC. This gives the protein CASSLDIYGYTF.